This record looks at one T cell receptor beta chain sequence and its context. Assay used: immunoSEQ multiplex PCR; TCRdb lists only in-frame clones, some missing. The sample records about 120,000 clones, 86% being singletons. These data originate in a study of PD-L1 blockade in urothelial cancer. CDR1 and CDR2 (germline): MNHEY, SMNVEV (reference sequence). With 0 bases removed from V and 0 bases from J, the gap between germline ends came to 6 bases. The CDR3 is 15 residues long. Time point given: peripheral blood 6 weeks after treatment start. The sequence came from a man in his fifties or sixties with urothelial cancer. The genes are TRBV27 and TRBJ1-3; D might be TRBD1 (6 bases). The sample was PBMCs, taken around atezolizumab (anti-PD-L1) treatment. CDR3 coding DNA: TGTGCCAGCAGTTTATCAGGGGGCTCTGGAAACACCATATATTTT. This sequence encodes CASSLSGGSGNTIYF.